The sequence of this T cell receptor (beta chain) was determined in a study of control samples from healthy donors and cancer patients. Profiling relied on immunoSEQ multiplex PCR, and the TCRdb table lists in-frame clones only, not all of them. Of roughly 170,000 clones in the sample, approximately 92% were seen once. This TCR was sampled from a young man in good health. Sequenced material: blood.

CDR3 DNA sequence: TGTGCCAGTAGTATGGTGCAGGGACTTACAGATACGCAGTATTTT. Its translation: CASSMVQGLTDTQYF. This rearrangement joins TRBV19 to TRBJ2-3; D possibly corresponds to TRBD2 (6 bases). This CDR3 has 15 amino acids. Germline V lookup: CDR1 LNHDA, CDR2 SQIVND (reference sequence). Trimming shortened V by 3 bases and J by 3 bases, and 13 bases separated the two germline ends. Supplemented by reference TRBV19 and TRBJ2-3, the full variable domain reads DGGITQSPKYLFRKEGQNVTLSCEQNLNHDAMYWYRQDPGQGLRLIYYSQIVNDFQKGDIAEGYSVSREKKESFPLTVTSAQKNPTAFYLCASSMVQGLTDTQYFGPGTRLTVL.